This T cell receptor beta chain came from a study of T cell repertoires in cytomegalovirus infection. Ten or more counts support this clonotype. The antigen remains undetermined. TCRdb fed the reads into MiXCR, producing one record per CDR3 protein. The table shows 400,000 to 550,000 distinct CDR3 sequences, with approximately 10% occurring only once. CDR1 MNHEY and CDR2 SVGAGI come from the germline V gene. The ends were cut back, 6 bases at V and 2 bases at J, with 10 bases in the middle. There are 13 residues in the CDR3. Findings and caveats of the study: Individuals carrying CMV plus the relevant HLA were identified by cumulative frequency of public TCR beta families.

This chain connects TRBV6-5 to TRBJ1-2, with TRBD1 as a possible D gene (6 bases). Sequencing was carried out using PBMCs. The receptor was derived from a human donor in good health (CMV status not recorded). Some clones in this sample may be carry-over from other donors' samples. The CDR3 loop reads CASRNTGNYGYTF. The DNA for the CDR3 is TGTGCCAGCAGAAATACAGGGAACTATGGCTACACCTTC.